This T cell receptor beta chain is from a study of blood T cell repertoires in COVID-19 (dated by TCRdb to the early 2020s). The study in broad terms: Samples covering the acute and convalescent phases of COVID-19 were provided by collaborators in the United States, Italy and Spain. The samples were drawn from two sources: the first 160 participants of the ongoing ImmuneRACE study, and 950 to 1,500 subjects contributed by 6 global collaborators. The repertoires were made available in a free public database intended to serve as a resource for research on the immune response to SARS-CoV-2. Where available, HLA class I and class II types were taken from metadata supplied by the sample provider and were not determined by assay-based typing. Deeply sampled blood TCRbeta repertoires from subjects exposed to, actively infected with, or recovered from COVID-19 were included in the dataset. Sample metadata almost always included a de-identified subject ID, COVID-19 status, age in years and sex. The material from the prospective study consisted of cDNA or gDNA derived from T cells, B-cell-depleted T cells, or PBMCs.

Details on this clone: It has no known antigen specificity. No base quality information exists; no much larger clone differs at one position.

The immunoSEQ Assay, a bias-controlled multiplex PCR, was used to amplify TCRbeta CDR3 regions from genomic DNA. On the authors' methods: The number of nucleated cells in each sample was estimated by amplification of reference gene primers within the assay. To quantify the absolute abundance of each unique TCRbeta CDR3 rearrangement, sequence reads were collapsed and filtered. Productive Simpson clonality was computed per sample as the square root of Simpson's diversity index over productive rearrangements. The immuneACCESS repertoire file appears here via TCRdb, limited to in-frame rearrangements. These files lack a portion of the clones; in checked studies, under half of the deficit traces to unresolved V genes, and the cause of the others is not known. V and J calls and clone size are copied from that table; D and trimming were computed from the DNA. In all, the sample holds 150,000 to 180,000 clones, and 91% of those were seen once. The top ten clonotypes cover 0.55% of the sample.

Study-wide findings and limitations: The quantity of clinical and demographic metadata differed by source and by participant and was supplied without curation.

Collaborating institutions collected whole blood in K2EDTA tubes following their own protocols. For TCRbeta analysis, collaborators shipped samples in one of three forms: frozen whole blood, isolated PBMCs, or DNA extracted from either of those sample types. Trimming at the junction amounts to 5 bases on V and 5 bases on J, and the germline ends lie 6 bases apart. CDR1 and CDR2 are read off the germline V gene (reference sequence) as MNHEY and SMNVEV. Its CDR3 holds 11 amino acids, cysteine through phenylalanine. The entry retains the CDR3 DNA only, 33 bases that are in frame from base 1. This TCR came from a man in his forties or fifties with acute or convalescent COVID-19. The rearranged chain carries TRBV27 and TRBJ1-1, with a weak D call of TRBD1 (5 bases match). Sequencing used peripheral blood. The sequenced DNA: TGTGCCAGCAGTCAGGGTACTGAAGCTTTCTTT. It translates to CASSQGTEAFF.